Below, one T cell receptor beta chain is given with its context. Its antigen is unknown. The sample is drawn from a study of cytomegalovirus exposure and HLA in healthy donors. Study-level information: Within an early data release were about 85 million unique TCRs drawn from HLA-typed donors.

The germline gives CDR1 SGDLS, CDR2 YYNGEE. V dropped 3 bases and J dropped 0; count of bases not matched to a gene: 13. The CDR3 totals 19 residues. Findings and limits, study-wide: The authors confirmed in vitro that a few CMV-associated chains were specific for CMV antigens. Another analysis was done later, and it associated 16,951 TCR beta sequences with HLA alleles at 0.05 false discovery rate. The study listed some 160 cytomegalovirus-associated TCR beta chains.

Researchers ran the PCR with 60 Vbeta and 13 Jbeta primers. Only in-frame clones appear in the TCRdb table, and some are missing; sequencing was by immunoSEQ multiplex PCR. Of approximately 250,000 clones in the sample, approximately 84% are singletons; the top ten hold 0.2% to 0.25%. The chain has TRBV9 and TRBJ2-2; 8 bases map to TRBD2. The receptor was derived from a girl aged 2 to 10 in good health and CMV-seronegative. The sample comprised PBMCs. The CDR3 spells CASSGIAARGGPNTGELFF. For the CDR3, the DNA is TGTGCCAGCAGCGGTATTGCCGCACGGGGGGGCCCGAACACCGGGGAGCTGTTTTTT.